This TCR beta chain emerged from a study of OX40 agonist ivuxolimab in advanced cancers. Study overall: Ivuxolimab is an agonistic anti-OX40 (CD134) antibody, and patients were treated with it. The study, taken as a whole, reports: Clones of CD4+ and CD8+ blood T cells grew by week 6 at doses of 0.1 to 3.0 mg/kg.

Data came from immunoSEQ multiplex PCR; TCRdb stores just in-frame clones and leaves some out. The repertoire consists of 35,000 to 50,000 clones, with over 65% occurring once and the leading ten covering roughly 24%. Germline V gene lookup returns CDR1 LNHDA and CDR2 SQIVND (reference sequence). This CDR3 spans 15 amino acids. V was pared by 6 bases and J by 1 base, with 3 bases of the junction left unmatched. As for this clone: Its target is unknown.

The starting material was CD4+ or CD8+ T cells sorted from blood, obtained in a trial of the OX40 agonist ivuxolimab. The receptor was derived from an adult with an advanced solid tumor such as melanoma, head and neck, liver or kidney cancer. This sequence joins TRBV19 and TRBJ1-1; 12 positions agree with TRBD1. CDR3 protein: CASRGQGAGNTEAFF. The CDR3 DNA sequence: TGTGCCAGTAGGGGACAGGGGGCGGGGAACACTGAAGCTTTCTTT.